This T cell receptor (beta chain) is from a study of T cell responses to AZD1222 COVID-19 vaccine. Produced via immunoSEQ multiplex PCR; TCRdb's table is partial and in-frame only. Of under 200,000 clones detected, about 90% appear once; the ten largest clones hold under 2.5%. J was trimmed by 3 bases and V by 4 bases; bases with no gene match: 3. CDR1 and CDR2 (germline): SGHTA, FQGNSA. The CDR3 is made up of 14 amino acids. The chain carries TRBV7-2 and TRBJ2-3, with 8 bases aligning to TRBD2. This TCR came from an adult in good health. The material was peripheral blood, obtained on day 0 of AZD1222 vaccination. DNA for the CDR3: TGTGCCAGCAGCTCGGGACTAGGAACAGATACGCAGTATTTT. Its translation: CASSSGLGTDTQYF.